The 20 T cell receptor beta chains below all came from one sample that was sequenced in a study of Graves' ophthalmopathy and Graves' hyperthyroidism. Amplification of the TCR beta CDR3 regions used RNA transcripts (as template). RT-PCR was first run with HTBI primers, then multiplex PCR in a second round. TCRdb reprocessed the multiplex PCR reads via MiXCR and lists one record per CDR3 protein. The sample carries 500,000 to 700,000 distinct CDR3 sequences, over 20% recorded once. The sequenced sample was peripheral blood. The origin of the receptors is a woman aged 18-29 years with stable Graves' hyperthyroidism. Some clones in this sample may be carry-over from other donors' samples.

The gene calls are TRBV11-2 and TRBJ2-5, with D tentatively TRBD1 or TRBD2 (5 bases each). The CDR3 has 15 residues. V lost 1 base, J lost 1 base, and 10 bases lay in between. CDR1 SGHAT and CDR2 FQNNGV come from the germline V gene. In nucleotides, the CDR3 is TGTGCCAGCAGCTTAGGCAGGGACGTCCAAGAGACCCAGTACTTC. It codes for CASSLGRDVQETQYF.

For the CDR3, the DNA is TGTGCCAGCAGTGAAAACGGTGCAGTTTCTGGCTACACCTTC. Its protein product is CASSENGAVSGYTF. The V and J genes are TRBV6-1 and TRBJ1-2; D is unresolved. This CDR3 spans 14 amino acids. CDR1 MNHNS and CDR2 SASEGT come from the germline V gene. Trimming left V 2 bases short and J 7 bases short, with 14 bases between.

This clonotype has at least ten counts. At one boundary the junction diverges from the germline segment, which might be a read error. The V gene is TRBV5-1, the J gene TRBJ1-1; D is undetermined. This CDR3 spans 14 amino acids. Germline assignment: CDR1 SGHRS and CDR2 YFSETQ. Written as DNA, the CDR3 is TGTGCCAGCAGTCCACGGACGGTGAACACTGAAGCTTTCTTT. Translated, it gives CASSPRTVNTEAFF.

This clonotype was detected many times. This CDR3 reads CASSQTGVNLHGYTF. In nucleotides, the CDR3 is TGTGCCAGCAGCCAGACAGGGGTAAACCTCCATGGCTACACCTTC. This sequence joins TRBV7-9 and TRBJ1-2; 8 bases line up with TRBD1. Germline CDR1 SEHNR, CDR2 FQNEAQ (reference sequence). V lost 5 bases and J lost 6; bases outside the gene matches: 11. This CDR3 is 15 amino acids long.

This clonotype was counted at least ten times. V is TRBV2 and J is TRBJ2-7; either TRBD1 or TRBD2 may supply D (5 bases each). CDR3 length: 12 residues. The V gene's germline CDR1 is SNHLY and CDR2 FYNNEI. V lost 7 bases to trimming and J lost 5 bases, with 12 bases between them. The CDR3 protein is CASTGTEHEQYF. The CDR3 DNA follows: TGTGCCAGCACCGGGACGGAACACGAGCAGTACTTC.

V usage is TRBV29-1 and J usage is TRBJ2-7; TRBD1 agrees at 8 bases. V shed 4 bases and J 0 bases; nucleotides not matched to a gene: 5. Germline V gene data show CDR1 as SQVTM and CDR2 as ANQGSEA. CDR3 length: 14 amino acids. CDR3 coding DNA: TGCAGCGTTGGGGGGACAGGAAGCTCCTACGAGCAGTACTTC. Translation: CSVGGTGSSYEQYF.

This clonotype was seen a few times. This sequence joins TRBV2 and TRBJ1-1; D remains unclear. Germline CDR1 SNHLY, CDR2 FYNNEI. The V and J ends lost 7 bases and 7 bases respectively, with 10 bases between them. The CDR3 consists of 11 residues. Here the CDR3 DNA reads TGTGCCAGCACATACGGCAATGAAGCTTTCTTT. Translation: CASTYGNEAFF.

This clonotype was observed a handful of times. This sequence joins TRBV28 and TRBJ1-5, with a possible D match to TRBD1 (6 bases). Trimming shortened V by 1 base and J by 5 bases, and 15 bases separated the two germline ends. This CDR3 is built from 16 residues. CDR1 is MDHEN, CDR2 SYDVKM, per germline. The CDR3 is CASSLFTGKWDQPQHF. In DNA form, the CDR3 reads TGTGCCAGCAGTTTATTTACAGGGAAGTGGGATCAGCCCCAGCATTTT.

Ten or more counts support this clonotype. V gene TRBV29-1 combines with J gene TRBJ1-1; perhaps TRBD1 as D (5 bases). CDR1 is SQVTM and CDR2 is ANQGSEA in the germline V gene. This CDR3 comprises 13 residues. The V end lost 0 bases, the J end lost 6 bases, and 11 bases lay between the germline ends. Written as DNA, the CDR3 is TGCAGCGTTGAAGATGCAGGGAGGGCTGAAGCTTTCTTT. It yields the protein CSVEDAGRAEAFF.

This clonotype occurred many times. The chain recombines TRBV6-5 with TRBJ2-7; D call uncertain. Germline V gives CDR1 MNHEY, CDR2 SVGAGI. The V and J ends lost 7 bases and 4 bases respectively, with 17 bases between them. The CDR3 consists of 14 residues. The CDR3 DNA reads TGTGCCAGCACTTCCAAGGGCAGTCATTACGAGCAGTACTTC. Translated: CASTSKGSHYEQYF.

This clonotype was seen repeatedly, ten times or more. The chain couples TRBV29-1 to TRBJ1-5; maybe TRBD1 (5 bases). Germline values: CDR1 SQVTM, CDR2 ANQGSEA. Deletions cut 6 bases from V and 5 bases from J, with 17 bases between. This CDR3 comprises 14 residues. CDR3 residues: CSVAGLAGDQPQHF. DNA for the CDR3: TGCAGCGTCGCAGGGTTGGCAGGTGATCAGCCCCAGCATTTT.

This clonotype was recorded at least ten times. This sequence joins TRBV28 and TRBJ1-2; 7 bases are a match to TRBD1. J lost 7 bases, V lost 2 bases, and 16 bases had no gene match. The CDR3 is made up of 17 amino acids. Germline values: CDR1 MDHEN, CDR2 SYDVKM. The DNA for the CDR3 is TGTGCCAGCAGTTTACCCCCTGGAGGGGGCAGCGTATCTGGCTACACCTTC. Its translation is CASSLPPGGGSVSGYTF.

The table lists this clonotype with many counts. The chain carries TRBV19 and TRBJ2-7; D is ambiguous. V gave up 1 base and J gave up 0 bases, with 4 bases separating them. CDR3 length: 13 amino acids. The germline V gene has CDR1 LNHDA and CDR2 SQIVND (reference sequence). The CDR3 sequence is CASSIVASYEQYF. The CDR3 nucleotides are TGTGCCAGTAGTATAGTTGCCTCCTACGAGCAGTACTTC.

This clonotype was detected only a few times. The chain is built from TRBV4-2 and TRBJ1-1; D is unclear. The CDR3 is 14 residues long. The V gene's germline CDR1 is LGHNA and CDR2 YNFKEQ. V was clipped by 0 bases and J by 0 bases, with 5 bases between them. The CDR3 DNA follows: TGTGCCAGCAGCCAAGATAGCTTGAACACTGAAGCTTTCTTT. It yields the protein CASSQDSLNTEAFF.

This chain connects TRBV30 to TRBJ2-7; TRBD1 agrees at 11 bases. V lost 8 bases to trimming and J lost 3 bases; unmatched junction nucleotides: 6. The CDR3 has 13 amino acids. Germline-derived CDR1 and CDR2 are GTSNPN and SVGIG (reference sequence). CDR3: CAGRDRGIYEQYF. The CDR3 region has the DNA TGTGCCGGCCGGGACAGGGGGATCTACGAGCAGTACTTC. Together with reference TRBV30 and TRBJ2-7, the CDR3 gives the full variable domain: SQTIHQWPATLVQPVGSPLSLECTVEGTSNPNLYWYRQAAGRGLQLLFYSVGIGQISSEVPQNLSASRPQDRQFILSSKKLLLSDSGFYLCAGRDRGIYEQYFGPGTRLTVT.

This clonotype has a handful of counts. This chain connects TRBV29-1 to TRBJ2-7; 9 bases line up with TRBD1. Germline V CDR1 and CDR2: SQVTM, ANQGSEA. The CDR3 consists of 12 residues. V shed 6 bases and J 3 bases; nucleotides not matched to a gene: 3. The CDR3 region is CSVRDRVYEQYF. Written as DNA, the CDR3 is TGCAGCGTCCGGGACAGGGTCTACGAGCAGTACTTC.

The sample holds many counts of this clonotype. The chain recombines TRBV7-2 with TRBJ1-6; D is perhaps TRBD1 (6 bases). Trimming left V 3 bases short and J 7 bases short, with 10 bases between. Germline V gives CDR1 SGHTA, CDR2 FQGNSA. This CDR3 spans 14 amino acids. The CDR3 nucleotides read TGTGCCAGCAGCTTGGACCAGGGGAATTCACCCCTCCACTTT. This codes for CASSLDQGNSPLHF.

This clonotype was picked up many times. V is TRBV28 and J is TRBJ2-7; D is perhaps TRBD2 (5 bases). V was shortened by 7 bases and J by 3 bases, with 19 bases between the two germline ends. The CDR3 sequence is 15 residues long. In germline, CDR1 is MDHEN, CDR2 SYDVKM. CDR3 coding DNA: TGTGCCAGCAACCCCCTCGAGGGAGTCGACTACGAGCAGTACTTC. Protein product: CASNPLEGVDYEQYF.

The gene calls are TRBV11-1 and TRBJ1-2; possibly TRBD1 for D (6 bases). The CDR3 spans 16 residues. Trimming took off 2 bases at V and 4 bases at J, with 17 bases between the two ends. Looked up from germline, CDR1 is SGHAT and CDR2 is FQDESV (reference sequence). The CDR3 sequence: CASSLSSGDNTYGYTF. CDR3 in DNA: TGTGCCAGCAGCTTATCTTCAGGGGATAACACCTATGGCTACACCTTC. The full variable domain, with the rest looked up from reference TRBV11-1 and TRBJ1-2, is EAEVAQSPRYKITEKSQAVAFWCDPISGHATLYWYRQILGQGPELLVQFQDESVVDDSQLPKDRFSAERLKGVDSTLKIQPAELGDSAMYLCASSLSSGDNTYGYTFGSGTRLTVV.

This clonotype was seen repeatedly, ten times or more. The V gene is TRBV11-2, the J gene TRBJ2-7; D remains unclear. Per germline, CDR1 SGHAT and CDR2 FQNNGV. This CDR3 region has 15 residues. V lost 1 base, J lost 2 bases, and 12 bases lay in between. Here the CDR3 reads CASSLGTLSTYEQYF. The CDR3 DNA reads TGTGCCAGCAGCTTAGGTACCCTTTCCACCTACGAGCAGTACTTC.